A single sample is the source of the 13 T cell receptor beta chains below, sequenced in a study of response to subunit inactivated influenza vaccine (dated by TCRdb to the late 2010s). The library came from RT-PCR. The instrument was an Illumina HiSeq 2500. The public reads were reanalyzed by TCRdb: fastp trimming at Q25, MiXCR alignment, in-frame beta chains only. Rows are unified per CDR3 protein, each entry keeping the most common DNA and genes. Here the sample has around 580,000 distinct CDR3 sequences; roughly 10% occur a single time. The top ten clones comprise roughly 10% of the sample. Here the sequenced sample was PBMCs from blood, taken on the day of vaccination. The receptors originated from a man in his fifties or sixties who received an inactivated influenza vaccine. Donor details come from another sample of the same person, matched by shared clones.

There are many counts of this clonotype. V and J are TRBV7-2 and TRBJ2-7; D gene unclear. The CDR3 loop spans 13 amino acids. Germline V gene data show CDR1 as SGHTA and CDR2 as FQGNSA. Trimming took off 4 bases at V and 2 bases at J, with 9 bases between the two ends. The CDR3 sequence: CASSSSGPYEQYF. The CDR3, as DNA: TGTGCCAGCAGCTCCTCCGGACCCTACGAGCAGTACTTC.

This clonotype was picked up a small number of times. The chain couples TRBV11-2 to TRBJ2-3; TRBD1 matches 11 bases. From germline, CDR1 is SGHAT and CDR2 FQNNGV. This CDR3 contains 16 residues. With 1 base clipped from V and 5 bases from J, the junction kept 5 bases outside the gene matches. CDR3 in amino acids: CASSLGTGGALDTQYF. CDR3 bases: TGTGCCAGCAGCTTAGGGACAGGGGGCGCGTTAGATACGCAGTATTTT.

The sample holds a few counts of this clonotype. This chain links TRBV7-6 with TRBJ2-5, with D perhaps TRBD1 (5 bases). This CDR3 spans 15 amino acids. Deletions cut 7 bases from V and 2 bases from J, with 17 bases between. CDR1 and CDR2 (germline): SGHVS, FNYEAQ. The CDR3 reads CASKASGHGQETQYF. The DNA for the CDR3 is TGTGCCAGCAAAGCCTCAGGGCATGGTCAAGAGACCCAGTACTTC.

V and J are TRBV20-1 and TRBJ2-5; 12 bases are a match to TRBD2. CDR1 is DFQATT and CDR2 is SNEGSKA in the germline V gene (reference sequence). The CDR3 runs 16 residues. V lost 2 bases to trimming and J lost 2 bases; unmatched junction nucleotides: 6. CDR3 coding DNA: TGCAGTGCTAGACTAGCGGGGGGGCCGAAGCAAGAGACCCAGTACTTC. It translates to CSARLAGGPKQETQYF.

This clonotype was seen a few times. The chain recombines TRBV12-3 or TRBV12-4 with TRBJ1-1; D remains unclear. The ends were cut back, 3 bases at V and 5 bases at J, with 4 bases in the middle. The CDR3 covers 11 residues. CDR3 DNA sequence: TGTGCCAGCAGTTTTGAAACTGAAGCTTTCTTT. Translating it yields CASSFETEAFF.

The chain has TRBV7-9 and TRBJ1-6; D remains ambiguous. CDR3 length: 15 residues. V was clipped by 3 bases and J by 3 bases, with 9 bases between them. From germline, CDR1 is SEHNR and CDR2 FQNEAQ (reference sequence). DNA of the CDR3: TGTGCCAGCAGCTTTGGAGGCCTCTATAATTCACCCCTCCACTTT. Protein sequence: CASSFGGLYNSPLHF.

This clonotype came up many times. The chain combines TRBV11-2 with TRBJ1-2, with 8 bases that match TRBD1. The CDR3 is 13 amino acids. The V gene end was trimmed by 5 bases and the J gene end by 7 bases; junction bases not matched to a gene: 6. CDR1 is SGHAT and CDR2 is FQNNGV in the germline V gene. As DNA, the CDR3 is TGTGCCAGCAGCCTCGGACAGGGTGGTGGCTACACCTTC. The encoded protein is CASSLGQGGGYTF. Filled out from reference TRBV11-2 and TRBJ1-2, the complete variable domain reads EAGVAQSPRYKIIEKRQSVAFWCNPISGHATLYWYQQILGQGPKLLIQFQNNGVVDDSQLPKDRFSAERLKGVDSTLKIQPAKLEDSAVYLCASSLGQGGGYTFGSGTRLTVV.

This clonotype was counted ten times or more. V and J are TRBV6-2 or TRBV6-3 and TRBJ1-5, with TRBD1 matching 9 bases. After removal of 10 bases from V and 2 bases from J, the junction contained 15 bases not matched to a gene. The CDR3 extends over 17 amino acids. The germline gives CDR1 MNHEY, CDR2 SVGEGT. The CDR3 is CATSGTGKGLGNQPQHF. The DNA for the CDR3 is TGTGCCACGTCCGGGACAGGGAAGGGATTGGGCAATCAGCCCCAGCATTTT.

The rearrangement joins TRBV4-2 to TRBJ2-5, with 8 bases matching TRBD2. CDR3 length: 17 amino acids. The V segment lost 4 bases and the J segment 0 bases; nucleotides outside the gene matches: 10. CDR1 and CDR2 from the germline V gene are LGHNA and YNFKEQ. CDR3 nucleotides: TGTGCCAGCAGCCCAGAGGTACTAGCGGCGTACCAAGAGACCCAGTACTTC. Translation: CASSPEVLAAYQETQYF.

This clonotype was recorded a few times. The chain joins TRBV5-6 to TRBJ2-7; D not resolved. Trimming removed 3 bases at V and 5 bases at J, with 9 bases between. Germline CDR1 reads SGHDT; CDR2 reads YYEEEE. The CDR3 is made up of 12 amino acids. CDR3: CASSSLRNEQYF. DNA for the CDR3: TGTGCCAGCAGCTCCCTAAGGAACGAGCAGTACTTC.

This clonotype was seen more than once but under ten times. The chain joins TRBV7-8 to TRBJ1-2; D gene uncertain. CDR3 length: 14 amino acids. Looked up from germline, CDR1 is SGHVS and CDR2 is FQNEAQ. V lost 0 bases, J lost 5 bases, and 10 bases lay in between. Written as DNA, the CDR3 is TGTGCCAGCAGCTTAGCGCTCTCCTCATATGGCTACACCTTC. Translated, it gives CASSLALSSYGYTF.

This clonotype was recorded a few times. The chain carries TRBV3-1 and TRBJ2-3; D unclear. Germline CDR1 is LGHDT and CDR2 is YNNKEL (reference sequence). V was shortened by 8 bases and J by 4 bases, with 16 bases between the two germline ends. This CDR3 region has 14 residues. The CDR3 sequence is CASRSQGFPDTQYF. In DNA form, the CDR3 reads TGTGCCAGCCGCAGTCAAGGTTTCCCAGATACGCAGTATTTT.

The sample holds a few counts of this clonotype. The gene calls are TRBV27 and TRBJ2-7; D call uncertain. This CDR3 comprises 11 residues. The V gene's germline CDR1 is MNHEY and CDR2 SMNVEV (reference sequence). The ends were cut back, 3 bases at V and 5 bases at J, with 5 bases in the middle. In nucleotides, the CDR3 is TGTGCCAGCAGTTTGTCCGACGAGCAGTACTTC. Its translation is CASSLSDEQYF.